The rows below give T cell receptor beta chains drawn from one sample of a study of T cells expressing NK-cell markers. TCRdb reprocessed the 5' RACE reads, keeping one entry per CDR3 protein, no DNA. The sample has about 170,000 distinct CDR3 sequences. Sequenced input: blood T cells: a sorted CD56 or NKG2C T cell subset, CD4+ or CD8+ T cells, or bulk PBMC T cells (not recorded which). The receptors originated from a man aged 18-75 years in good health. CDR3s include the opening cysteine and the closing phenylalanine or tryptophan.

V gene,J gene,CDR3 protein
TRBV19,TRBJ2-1,CASSEGTARPSYNEQFF
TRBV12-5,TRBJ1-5,CASDPIGSNQPQHF
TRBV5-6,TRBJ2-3,CASSLGVVETDTQYF
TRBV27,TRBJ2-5,CASSLGLAGLETQYF
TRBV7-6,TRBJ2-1,CASSGTPSDPISSYNEQFF
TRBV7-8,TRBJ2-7,CASSFTVRSSYEQYF
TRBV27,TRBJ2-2,CASSDLGRTGELFF
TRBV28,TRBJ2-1,CASSNDRGPSYNEQFF
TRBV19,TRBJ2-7,CASSNDRSGYEQYF
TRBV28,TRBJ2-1,CASRTQLQGRPYNEQFF
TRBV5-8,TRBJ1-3,CASSLDRDRVRNTIYF
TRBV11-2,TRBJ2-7,CASSLGLPPSYEQYF
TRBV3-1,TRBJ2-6,CASSQGPGGAGANVLTF
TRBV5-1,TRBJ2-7,CASSLDGWAGSSYEQYF
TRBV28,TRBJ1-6,CASSTTGNNSPLHF
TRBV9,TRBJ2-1,CASSPPGFSLEQFF
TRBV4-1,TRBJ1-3,CASSQDSGGGSGNTIYF
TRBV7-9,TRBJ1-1,CASSLVLGQSEAFF
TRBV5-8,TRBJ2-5,CASSAGVETQYF
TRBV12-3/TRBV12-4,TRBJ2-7,CASSLSTEDIYEQYF
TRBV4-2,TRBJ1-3,CASSQDEASGNTIYF
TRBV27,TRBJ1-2,CASSLTGAPRGYTF
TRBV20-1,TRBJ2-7,CSARVGVSYEQYF